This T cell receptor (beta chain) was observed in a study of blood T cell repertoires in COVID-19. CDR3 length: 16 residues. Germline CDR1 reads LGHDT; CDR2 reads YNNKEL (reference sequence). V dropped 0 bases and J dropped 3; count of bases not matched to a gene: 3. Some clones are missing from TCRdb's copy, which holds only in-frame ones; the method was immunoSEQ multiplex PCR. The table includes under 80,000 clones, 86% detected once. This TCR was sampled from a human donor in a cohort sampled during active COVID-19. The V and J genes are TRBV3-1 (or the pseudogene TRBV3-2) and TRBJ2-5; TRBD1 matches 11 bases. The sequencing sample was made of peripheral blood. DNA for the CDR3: TGTGCCAGCAGCCAAGATCCGGGACAGGGGGAAGAGACCCAGTACTTC. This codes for CASSQDPGQGEETQYF.